The subject of this entry is one T cell receptor beta chain. Its recognized antigen is unknown. No quality values exist for individual bases; no much larger clone is one base distant. The data stem from a study of T cell responses to AZD1222 COVID-19 vaccine (dated by TCRdb to the early 2020s). Concerning the study at large: A total of 230 to 250 trial participants underwent TCR sequencing, of whom some 210 received two doses of AZD1222 and about 26 received two doses of the MenACWY control vaccine. Trial participants were enrolled by age into 18-55, 56-69 and 70-plus year subgroups, with around 150, 28 and 57 TCR-sequenced participants respectively.

Results and caveats for the whole study, not just this receptor: Epitopes outside the regions mutated in the B.1.351 and B.1.1.7 variants were reportedly recognized by nearly half of the unique spike-specific TCRs. Most participants were white British and females outnumbered males, and the authors suggested that clonal diversity may have been underestimated. The 56-69-year group was small, and its depth increase did not reach significance, likely because of low power. Conclusions about previously exposed vaccinees are limited because only six or seven AZD1222 recipients were SARS-CoV-2 seropositive at baseline. Spike-specific TCR breadth and depth rose significantly after two AZD1222 doses compared with day 0 and with MenACWY recipients. The whole spike protein was spanned by vaccine-associated CD4 TCRs, and dominant responses were seen in regions 160-218 and 743-854. Because no day 14 peak-response samples were available, the repertoires could be characterized only after the peak T cell response.

Explained via the paper, the time point label denotes: baseline before first vaccination. The sample's treatment or condition label, in plain terms: meningococcal conjugate vaccine given as trial control. Vaccinee samples were obtained from the UK trials COV001 and COV002, which included a single-blind randomized controlled phase 2/3 trial of AZD1222 (ChAdOx1 nCoV-19) in healthy adults. For TCRbeta chain sequencing, PBMC samples from trial participants were taken at day 0 and at day 28 after the second dose. CDR1 and CDR2 were assigned from the germline V gene (reference sequence) as SGHNT and YYREEE. Germline trimming amounts to 2 bases on V and 7 bases on J, with 4 as the count of junction bases outside the gene matches. The CDR3 runs 15 amino acids, cysteine and phenylalanine included. Of the read, only the CDR3 DNA is kept; its 45 bases are in frame from base 1. The CDR3 regions of human TCRbeta chains were analyzed by immunosequencing. In the source study's methods: Repertoire TCRs were matched against a reference library of SARS-CoV-2-specific TCRs generated with the MIRA antigen-specificity platform. Breadth meant the fraction of unique TCRs that were SARS-CoV-2-associated, whereas depth meant the fraction of total T cells that were SARS-CoV-2-associated. Using the MIRA data, each spike-specific TCR was mapped to the spike region that the TCR reacts to and placed in a CD4 or CD8 class. Log10-transformed breadth and depth values were compared by one-way ANOVA with Sidak's multiple comparisons tests. TCRdb provides this immuneACCESS table in a form limited to in-frame rearrangements. Some clones are lacking; in checked studies, under half of them reflect an unresolved V gene, and why the rest are absent is not known. The V and J calls and the clone size are those of that table, but D and trimming were determined from the DNA. Here the sample has hundreds of thousands of clones; about 92% occur a single time. Roughly 1% of the sample is taken by the ten largest.

The TCR originated in an adult in good health. The starting material was peripheral blood, obtained on day 0 of MenACWY control vaccination. Recombination connected TRBV5-4 to TRBJ1-4, with 11 central nucleotides matching TRBD1. The sequenced DNA: TGTGCCAGCAGCTTAGGACAGGGGGCGGGTGAAAAACTGTTTTTT. Its protein is CASSLGQGAGEKLFF.